The clone carrying this T cell receptor beta chain was recorded a few times. The sample is drawn from a study of T cells in Graves' hyperthyroidism and ophthalmopathy. The source material, RNA transcripts, was used to amplify TCR beta CDR3 regions. First-round RT-PCR targeting the TCR CDR3 was performed with the HTBI primer set. MiXCR was run by TCRdb on the multiplex PCR reads, yielding one entry per CDR3 protein. This table has fewer than 800,000 distinct CDR3 sequences, roughly 15% appearing once. The CDR3 runs 13 residues. Looked up from germline, CDR1 is SQVTM and CDR2 is ANQGSEA. Trimming cost V 5 bases and J 3 bases, with 14 bases left between them.

The sequence derives from a man aged 18 to 30 with Graves' hyperthyroidism. The sequencing input was blood. The chain combines TRBV29-1 with TRBJ2-7; D possibly corresponds to TRBD1 (6 bases). CDR3 region: CSVLVRGHYEQYF. CDR3 DNA sequence: TGCAGCGTTTTAGTCAGGGGACACTACGAGCAGTACTTC.